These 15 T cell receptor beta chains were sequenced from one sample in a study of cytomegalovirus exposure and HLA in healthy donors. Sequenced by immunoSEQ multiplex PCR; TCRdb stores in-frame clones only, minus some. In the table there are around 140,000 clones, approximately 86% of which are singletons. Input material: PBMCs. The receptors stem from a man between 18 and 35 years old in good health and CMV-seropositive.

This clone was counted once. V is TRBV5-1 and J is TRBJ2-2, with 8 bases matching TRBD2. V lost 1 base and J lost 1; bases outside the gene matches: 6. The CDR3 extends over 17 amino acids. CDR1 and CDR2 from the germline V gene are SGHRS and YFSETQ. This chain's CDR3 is CASSLKAGAGNTGELFF. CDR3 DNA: TGCGCCAGCAGCTTGAAAGCGGGAGCGGGGAACACCGGGGAGCTGTTTTTT.

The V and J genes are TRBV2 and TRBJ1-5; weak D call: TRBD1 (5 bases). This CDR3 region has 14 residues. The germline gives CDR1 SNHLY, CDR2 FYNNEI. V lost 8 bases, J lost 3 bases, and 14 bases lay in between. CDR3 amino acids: CASGMQGFNQPQHF. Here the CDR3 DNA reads TGTGCCAGCGGGATGCAGGGTTTCAATCAGCCCCAGCATTTT.

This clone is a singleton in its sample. The CDR3 spells CASSQDWRVQAETQYF. DNA of the CDR3: TGTGCCAGCAGCCAAGATTGGAGGGTCCAGGCGGAGACCCAGTACTTC. The rearrangement joins TRBV4-2 to TRBJ2-5; possible D gene TRBD2, 6 bases. Germline CDR1 LGHNA, CDR2 YNFKEQ. The CDR3 is 16 residues long. V lost 0 bases to trimming and J lost 5 bases, with 16 bases between them.

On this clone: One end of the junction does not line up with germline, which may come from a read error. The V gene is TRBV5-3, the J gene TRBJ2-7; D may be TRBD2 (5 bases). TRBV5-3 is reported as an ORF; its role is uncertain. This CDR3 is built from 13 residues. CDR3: CASSSGNLDEQYF. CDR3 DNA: TGTGCCAGCAGCTCGGGGAACTTAGACGAGCAGTACTTC.

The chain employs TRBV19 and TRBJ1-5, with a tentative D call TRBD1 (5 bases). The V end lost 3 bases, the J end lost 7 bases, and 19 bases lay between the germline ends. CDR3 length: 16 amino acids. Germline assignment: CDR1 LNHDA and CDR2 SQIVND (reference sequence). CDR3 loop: CASSISVTTGGQPQHF. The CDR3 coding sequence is TGTGCCAGTAGTATTAGTGTGACTACGGGGGGGCAGCCCCAGCATTTT. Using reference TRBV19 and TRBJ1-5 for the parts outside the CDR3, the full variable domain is DGGITQSPKYLFRKEGQNVTLSCEQNLNHDAMYWYRQDPGQGLRLIYYSQIVNDFQKGDIAEGYSVSREKKESFPLTVTSAQKNPTAFYLCASSISVTTGGQPQHFGDGTRLSIL.

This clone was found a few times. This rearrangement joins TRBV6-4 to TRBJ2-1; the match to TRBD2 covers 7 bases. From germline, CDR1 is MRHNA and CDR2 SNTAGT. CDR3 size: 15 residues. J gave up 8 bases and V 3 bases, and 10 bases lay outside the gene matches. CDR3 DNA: TGTGCCAGCAGTGATACGCGGGAGAATTTTGATGAGCAGTTCTTC. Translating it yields CASSDTRENFDEQFF.

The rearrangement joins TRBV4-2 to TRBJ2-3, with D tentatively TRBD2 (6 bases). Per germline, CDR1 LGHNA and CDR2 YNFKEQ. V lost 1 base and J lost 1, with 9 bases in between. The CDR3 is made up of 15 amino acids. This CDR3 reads CASSQGRAGTDTQYF. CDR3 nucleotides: TGTGCCAGCAGCCAAGGGAGGGCTGGCACAGATACGCAGTATTTT.

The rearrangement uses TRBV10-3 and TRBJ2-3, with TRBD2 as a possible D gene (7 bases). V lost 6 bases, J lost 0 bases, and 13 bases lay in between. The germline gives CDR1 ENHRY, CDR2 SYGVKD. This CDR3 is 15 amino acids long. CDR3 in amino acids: CAIRKGGVSTDTQYF. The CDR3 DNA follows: TGTGCCATCAGGAAGGGGGGGGTGAGCACAGATACGCAGTATTTT.

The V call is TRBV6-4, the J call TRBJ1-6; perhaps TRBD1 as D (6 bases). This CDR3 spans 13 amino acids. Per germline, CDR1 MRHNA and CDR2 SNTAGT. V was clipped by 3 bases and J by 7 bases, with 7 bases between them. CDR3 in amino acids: CASSEDRNSPLHF. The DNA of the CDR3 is TGTGCCAGCAGTGAGGACAGAAATTCACCCCTCCACTTT.

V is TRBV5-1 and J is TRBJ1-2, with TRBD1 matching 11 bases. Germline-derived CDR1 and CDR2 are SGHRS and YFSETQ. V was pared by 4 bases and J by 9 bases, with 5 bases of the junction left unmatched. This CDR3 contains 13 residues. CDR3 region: CASSQGQGASYTF. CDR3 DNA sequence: TGCGCCAGCAGCCAAGGACAGGGGGCCAGCTACACCTTC.

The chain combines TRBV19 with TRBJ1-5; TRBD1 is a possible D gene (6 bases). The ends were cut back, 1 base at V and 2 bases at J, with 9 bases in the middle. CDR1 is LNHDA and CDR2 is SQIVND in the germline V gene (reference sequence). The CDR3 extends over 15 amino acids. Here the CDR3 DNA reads TGTGCCAGTAGTATAGGTTACAGGGGCAATCAGCCCCAGCATTTT. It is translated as CASSIGYRGNQPQHF.

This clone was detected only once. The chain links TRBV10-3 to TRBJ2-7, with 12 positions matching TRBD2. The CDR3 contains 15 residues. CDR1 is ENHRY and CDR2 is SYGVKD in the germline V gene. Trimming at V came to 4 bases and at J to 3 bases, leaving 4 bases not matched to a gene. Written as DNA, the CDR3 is TGTGCCATCAGTGGACTAGCGGGAGTAGGCTACGAGCAGTACTTC. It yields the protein CAISGLAGVGYEQYF.

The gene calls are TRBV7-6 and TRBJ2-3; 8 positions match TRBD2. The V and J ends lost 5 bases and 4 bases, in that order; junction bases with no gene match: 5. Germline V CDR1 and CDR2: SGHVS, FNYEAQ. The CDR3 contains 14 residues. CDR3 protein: CASSRGLVADTQYF. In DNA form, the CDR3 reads TGTGCCAGCAGCAGGGGACTAGTTGCAGATACGCAGTATTTT.

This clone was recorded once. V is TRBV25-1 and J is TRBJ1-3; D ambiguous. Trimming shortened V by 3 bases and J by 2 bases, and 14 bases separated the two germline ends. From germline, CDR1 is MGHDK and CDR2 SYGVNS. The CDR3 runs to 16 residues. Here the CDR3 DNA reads TGTGCCAGCAGTGACCCGTCGGAACTAGCTGGAAACACCATATATTTT. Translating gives CASSDPSELAGNTIYF.

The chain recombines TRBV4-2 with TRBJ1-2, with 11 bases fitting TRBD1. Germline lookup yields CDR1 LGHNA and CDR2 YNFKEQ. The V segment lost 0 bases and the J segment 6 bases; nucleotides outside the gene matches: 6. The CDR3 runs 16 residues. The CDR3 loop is CASSQDLRDRGNGYTF. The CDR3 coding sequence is TGTGCCAGCAGCCAAGATCTCCGGGACAGGGGGAATGGCTACACCTTC.